One sample yielded the 2 T cell receptor beta chains listed below, sequenced in a study of blood T cells in healthy people across ages (dated by TCRdb to the mid-2010s). Libraries were built with 5' RACE. Sequencer: Illumina HiSeq 2500. The second PCR ran for about 6 to 12 cycles and used a J-beta primer mix along with a sample-barcoded 5' primer. In-frame beta chains were kept once TCRdb had trimmed the public reads at Q25 with fastp and called clones with MiXCR. Every CDR3 protein is listed once, alongside the most common genes and DNA of its rows. For this sample the table gives 2 million or so distinct CDR3 sequences, of which around 50% were detected only once. The ten most abundant clones make up around 2.1% of the sample. The source material was blood. The receptor set was obtained from a woman in her forties in good health.

This clonotype was observed a few times. This chain joins TRBV6-6 and TRBJ1-2, with 7 bases aligning to TRBD1. CDR3 length: 12 amino acids. The J segment lost 4 bases and the V segment lost 10 bases, leaving 6 bases of the junction unmatched. Germline values: CDR1 MNHNY, CDR2 SVGAGI (reference sequence). In nucleotides, the CDR3 is TGTGCCATCGGGGGGACAGTCTATGGCTACACCTTC. Protein: CAIGGTVYGYTF.

This clonotype has just one count. CDR3 in DNA: TGTACCAGCAGCTTAAGACAGAGCACAGATACGCAGTATTTT. Its protein is CTSSLRQSTDTQYF. The chain couples TRBV7-2 to TRBJ2-3, with TRBD1 as a possible D gene (5 bases). CDR3 size: 14 residues. V was pared by 2 bases and J by 0 bases, with 6 bases between. Germline-derived CDR1 and CDR2 are SGHTA and FQGNSA.